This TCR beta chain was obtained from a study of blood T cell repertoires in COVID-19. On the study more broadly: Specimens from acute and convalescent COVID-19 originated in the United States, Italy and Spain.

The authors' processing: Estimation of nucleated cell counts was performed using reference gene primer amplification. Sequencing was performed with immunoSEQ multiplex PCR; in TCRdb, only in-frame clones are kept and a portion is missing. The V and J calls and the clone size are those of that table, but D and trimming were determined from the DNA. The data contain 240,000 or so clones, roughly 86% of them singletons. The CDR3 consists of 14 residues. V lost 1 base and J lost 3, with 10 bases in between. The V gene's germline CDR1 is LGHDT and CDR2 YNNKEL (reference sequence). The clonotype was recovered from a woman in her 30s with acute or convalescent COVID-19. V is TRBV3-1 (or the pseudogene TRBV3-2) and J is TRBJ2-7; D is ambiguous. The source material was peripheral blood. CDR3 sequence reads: CASSQVGESYEQYF. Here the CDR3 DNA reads TGTGCCAGCAGCCAAGTTGGTGAGAGCTACGAGCAGTACTTC.